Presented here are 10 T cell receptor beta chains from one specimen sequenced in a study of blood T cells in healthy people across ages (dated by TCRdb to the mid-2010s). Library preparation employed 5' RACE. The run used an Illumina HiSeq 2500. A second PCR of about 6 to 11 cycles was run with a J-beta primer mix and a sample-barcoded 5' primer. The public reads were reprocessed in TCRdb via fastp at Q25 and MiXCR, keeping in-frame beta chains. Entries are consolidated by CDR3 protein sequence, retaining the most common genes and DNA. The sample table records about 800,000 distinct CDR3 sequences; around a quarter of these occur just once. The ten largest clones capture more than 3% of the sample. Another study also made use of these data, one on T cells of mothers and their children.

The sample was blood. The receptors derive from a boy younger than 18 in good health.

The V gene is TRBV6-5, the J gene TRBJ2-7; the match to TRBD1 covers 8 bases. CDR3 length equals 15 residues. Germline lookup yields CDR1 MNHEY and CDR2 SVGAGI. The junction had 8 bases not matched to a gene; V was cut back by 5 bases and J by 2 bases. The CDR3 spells CASSKMDRAAYEQYF. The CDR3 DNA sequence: TGTGCCAGCAGTAAAATGGACAGGGCAGCCTACGAGCAGTACTTC.

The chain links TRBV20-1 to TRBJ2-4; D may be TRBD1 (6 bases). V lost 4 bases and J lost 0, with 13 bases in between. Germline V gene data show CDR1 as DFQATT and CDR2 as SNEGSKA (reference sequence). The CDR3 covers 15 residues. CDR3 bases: TGCAGTGCTACGGGACAACCCTTAGCCAAAAACATTCAGTACTTC. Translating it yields CSATGQPLAKNIQYF.

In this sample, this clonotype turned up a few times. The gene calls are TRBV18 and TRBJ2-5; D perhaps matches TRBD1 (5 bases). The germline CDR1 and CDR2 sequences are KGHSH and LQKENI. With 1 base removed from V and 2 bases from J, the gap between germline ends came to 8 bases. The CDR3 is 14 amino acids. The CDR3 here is CASSPHAGQETQYF. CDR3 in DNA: TGTGCCAGCTCACCACACGCAGGGCAAGAGACCCAGTACTTC. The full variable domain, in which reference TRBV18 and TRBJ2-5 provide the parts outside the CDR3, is NAGVMQNPRHLVRRRGQEARLRCSPMKGHSHVYWYRQLPEEGLKFMVYLQKENIIDESGMPKERFSAEFPKEGPSILRIQQVVRGDSAAYFCASSPHAGQETQYFGPGTRLLVL.

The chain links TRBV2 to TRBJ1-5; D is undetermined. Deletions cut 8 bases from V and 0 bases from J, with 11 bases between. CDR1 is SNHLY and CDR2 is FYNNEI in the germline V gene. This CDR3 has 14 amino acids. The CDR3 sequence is CASGREGSNQPQHF. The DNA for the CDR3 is TGTGCCAGCGGACGGGAGGGTAGCAATCAGCCCCAGCATTTT.

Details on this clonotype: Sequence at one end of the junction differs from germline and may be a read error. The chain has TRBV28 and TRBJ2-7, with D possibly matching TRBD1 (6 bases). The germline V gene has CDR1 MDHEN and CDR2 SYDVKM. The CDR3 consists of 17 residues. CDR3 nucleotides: TGTGCCAGCAGTTCCTTCCGCCTCGGGACATACGTGGGAGAGCAGTATTTC. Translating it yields CASSSFRLGTYVGEQYF.

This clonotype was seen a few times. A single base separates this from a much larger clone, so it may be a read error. DNA of the CDR3: TGCAGCGTGCAAATCCCTGAGGGCGACTCGAGCGGAGCCCCCTACGAGCAGTACTTC. It is translated as CSVQIPEGDSSGAPYEQYF. The chain has TRBV29-1 and TRBJ2-7; D might be TRBD2 (5 bases). V lost 6 bases, J lost 2 bases, and 32 bases lay in between. This CDR3 spans 19 amino acids. Per the germline V gene, CDR1 is SQVTM and CDR2 is ANQGSEA.

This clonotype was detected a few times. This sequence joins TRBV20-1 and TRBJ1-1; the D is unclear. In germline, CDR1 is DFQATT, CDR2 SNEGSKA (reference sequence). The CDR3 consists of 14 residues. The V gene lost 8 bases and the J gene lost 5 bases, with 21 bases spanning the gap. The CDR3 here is CSPSPAELETEAFF. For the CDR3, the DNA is TGCAGTCCCTCCCCGGCGGAACTTGAGACTGAAGCTTTCTTT.

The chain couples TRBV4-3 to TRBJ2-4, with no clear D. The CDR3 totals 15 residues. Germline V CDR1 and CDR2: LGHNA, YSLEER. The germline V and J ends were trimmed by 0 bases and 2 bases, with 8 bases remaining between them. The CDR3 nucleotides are TGCGCCAGCAGCCAAGATTCAGGACCCAAAAACATTCAGTACTTC. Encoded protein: CASSQDSGPKNIQYF.

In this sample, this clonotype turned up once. Written as DNA, the CDR3 is TGCGCCAGCAGCACCTGGGGGAGTCAAAAACTGTTTTTT. It translates to CASSTWGSQKLFF. The chain combines TRBV5-1 with TRBJ1-4; D is perhaps TRBD1 (5 bases). The CDR3 has 13 residues. V shed 4 bases and J shed 9 bases, with 13 bases lying between them. The germline V gene encodes CDR1 SGHRS and CDR2 YFSETQ.

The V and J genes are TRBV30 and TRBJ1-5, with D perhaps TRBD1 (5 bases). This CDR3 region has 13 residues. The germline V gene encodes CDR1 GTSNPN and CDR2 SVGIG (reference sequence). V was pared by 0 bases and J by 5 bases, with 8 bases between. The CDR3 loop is CAWSVGRDQPQHF. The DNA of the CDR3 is TGTGCCTGGAGTGTAGGCAGGGATCAGCCCCAGCATTTT.